The 2 T cell receptor beta chains given below trace back to one sample, sequenced in a study of cytomegalovirus exposure and HLA in healthy donors. PCR primers comprised 60 Vbeta and 13 Jbeta primers. Only in-frame clones appear in the TCRdb table, and some are missing; sequencing was by immunoSEQ multiplex PCR. This sample yields about 180,000 clones, of which roughly four fifths are seen a single time; approximately 0.55% belongs to the top ten. The sample was PBMCs. Every receptor here comes from a woman aged 45-65 years in good health and CMV-seronegative.

The chain joins TRBV19 to TRBJ2-3, with a tentative D call TRBD2 (5 bases). Germline lookup yields CDR1 LNHDA and CDR2 SQIVND (reference sequence). V was trimmed by 3 bases and J by 10 bases, leaving 14 bases between them. The CDR3 covers 13 residues. The CDR3 loop is CASSIPGVFAQYF. In nucleotides, the CDR3 is TGTGCCAGTAGTATCCCCGGGGTTTTTGCGCAGTATTTT.

V is TRBV28 and J is TRBJ1-5, with 8 bases matching TRBD1. The CDR3 spans 12 residues. CDR1 is MDHEN, CDR2 SYDVKM, per germline. The chain's CDR3 is CAGQGGNQPQHF. The CDR3, as DNA: TGTGCAGGACAGGGAGGCAATCAGCCCCAGCATTTT.